The entry below gives a single T cell receptor beta chain sequence along with its context. The antigen remains undetermined. The sample is drawn from a study of OX40 agonist ivuxolimab in advanced cancers. Looking at the study overall: Patient treatment consisted of intravenous ivuxolimab administration every 2 weeks at 0.01 to 10 mg/kg.

Regarding the study as a whole: Partial responders dosed at 0.1-3.0 mg/kg displayed clonal expansion ranking among the lowest.

Sequencing was performed with immunoSEQ multiplex PCR; in TCRdb, only in-frame clones are kept and a portion is missing. The sample has 65,000 to 85,000 clones; over 80% are singletons. The source material was CD4+ or CD8+ T cells sorted from blood, sampled in a trial of the OX40 agonist ivuxolimab. The TCR originated in an adult with an advanced solid tumor such as melanoma, head and neck, liver or kidney cancer.

Here the CDR3 reads CASSVGGSGTEAFF. The CDR3 DNA is TGTGCCAGCAGCGTAGGTGGAAGCGGGACTGAAGCTTTCTTT. V and J are TRBV9 and TRBJ1-1; no clear D. The CDR3 spans 14 residues. Looked up from germline, CDR1 is SGDLS and CDR2 is YYNGEE. The ends were cut back, 0 bases at V and 5 bases at J, with 11 bases in the middle.